The next 5 T cell receptor beta chains were all read from a single sample in a study of persistence of HIV-infected CD4 T cells. Lysates of CMV-infected fibroblasts at 9.5 to 10 ug/mL stimulated these cells. Sorting selected CD4+ T cells upregulating both CD40 ligand and CD69. These receptors have no known antigen. Sequencing used immunoSEQ version 4 in survey mode. Repertoires were generated with immunoSEQ multiplex PCR, while TCRdb's copy carries only in-frame clones and drops some. The data hold about 7,500 clones, with less than 70% observed a single time. The sample consisted of CD4+ T cells sorted from PBMCs after approximately 19-hour stimulation, taken from a patient who received antiretroviral therapy. These receptor sequences come from an adult man with HIV who was CMV-seropositive.

This clone is medium-sized. The gene calls are TRBV11-1 and TRBJ1-2, with 12 bases lining up with TRBD1. This CDR3 contains 16 residues. Germline V CDR1 and CDR2: SGHAT, FQDESV (reference sequence). With 5 bases clipped from V and 6 bases from J, the junction kept 10 bases outside the gene matches. The CDR3 here is CASSNAGTGGANGYTF. Here the CDR3 DNA reads TGTGCCAGCAGCAACGCCGGGACAGGGGGCGCGAATGGCTACACCTTC.

CDR3 protein: CATSDNDRGRETQYF. The DNA of the CDR3 is TGTGCCACCAGTGATAACGACAGGGGGCGGGAGACCCAGTACTTC. V usage is TRBV24-1 and J usage is TRBJ2-5; 10 nucleotides agree with TRBD1. The J segment lost 5 bases and the V segment lost 3 bases, leaving 5 bases of the junction unmatched. In germline, CDR1 is KGHDR, CDR2 SFDVKD. The CDR3 loop spans 15 amino acids.

This sequence joins TRBV5-1 and TRBJ1-1, with D uncertain. Trimming removed 4 bases at V and 4 bases at J, with 17 bases between. CDR3 length equals 15 residues. From germline, CDR1 is SGHRS and CDR2 YFSETQ. CDR3 residues: CASSPSGGLGTEAFF. The CDR3 nucleotides read TGCGCCAGCAGCCCTTCTGGTGGTCTCGGCACTGAAGCTTTCTTT.

The chain carries TRBV30 and TRBJ2-7; D is unclear. This CDR3 is 11 amino acids long. Trimming shortened V by 1 base and J by 4 bases, and 5 bases separated the two germline ends. Looked up from germline, CDR1 is GTSNPN and CDR2 is SVGIG (reference sequence). The chain's CDR3 is CAWSGQYEQYF. Here the CDR3 DNA reads TGTGCCTGGAGTGGCCAGTACGAGCAGTACTTC. Complete variable domain (other parts from reference TRBV30 and TRBJ2-7): SQTIHQWPATLVQPVGSPLSLECTVEGTSNPNLYWYRQAAGRGLQLLFYSVGIGQISSEVPQNLSASRPQDRQFILSSKKLLLSDSGFYLCAWSGQYEQYFGPGTRLTVT.

As to this clone: This is likely a read error, given that the CDR3 carries no conserved phenylalanine or tryptophan at its end. It is unclear where the CDR3 begins or ends on the DNA, so no DNA is shown, and the CDR3 is as TCRdb lists it. The chain employs TRBV30 and TRBJ1-4. The CDR3 region is 12 residues in length, termini included. Looked up from germline, CDR1 is GTSNPN and CDR2 is SVGIG (reference sequence). CDR3 region: CAWTSNVGGCVR.